The 26 T cell receptor beta chains in this list originate from one sample, sequenced in a study of T cells in Graves' hyperthyroidism and ophthalmopathy. The investigators amplified TCR beta CDR3 regions from RNA transcripts. A set of HTBI primers served as the primers for a first-round RT-PCR of the TCR CDR3. TCRdb re-called the multiplex PCR reads with MiXCR, one entry per CDR3 protein. Among 94,000 or so distinct CDR3 sequences listed, approximately 56% were seen once. Source material: blood. Source of these receptors: a woman between 35 and 50 years old with Graves' hyperthyroidism.

This clonotype was observed a few times. A read error may be the cause here, since a much bigger clone is one base away. The rearrangement uses TRBV7-2 and TRBJ2-7; D gene uncertain. This CDR3 has 14 residues. The germline CDR1 and CDR2 sequences are SGHTA and FQGNSA. The CDR3 bases are TGTGCCGGCAGCTTAGATGGCCCTTTGGACGAGCAGTACTTC. Its protein is CAGSLDGPLDEQYF.

V usage is TRBV24-1 and J usage is TRBJ2-2, with 8 positions matching TRBD2. Germline V CDR1 and CDR2: KGHDR, SFDVKD. Unmatched junction bases numbered 15, after V lost 4 bases and J lost 6 bases. This CDR3 has 18 residues. For the CDR3, the DNA is TGTGCCACCAGTGACCACGGGACGGGGGGGAGTCTCGCCGGGGAGCTGTTTTTT. Protein product: CATSDHGTGGSLAGELFF.

This clonotype was observed many times. The chain employs TRBV2 and TRBJ2-7, with D perhaps given as TRBD1 or TRBD2 (5 bases each). Trimming removed 5 bases from V and 0 bases from J, with 14 bases in between. The CDR3 consists of 15 residues. The germline gives CDR1 SNHLY, CDR2 FYNNEI. The CDR3 loop reads CASSFEWGSSYEQYF. The CDR3, as DNA: TGTGCCAGCAGTTTTGAGTGGGGGAGCTCCTACGAGCAGTACTTC.

This clonotype was seen a few times. CDR3 region: CATSSLGLAGTYEQYF. The CDR3 DNA reads TGTGCCACCAGCAGCTTAGGACTAGCGGGAACCTACGAGCAGTACTTC. The gene calls are TRBV15 and TRBJ2-7; the match to TRBD2 covers 12 bases. V trimming: 3 bases; J trimming: 2 bases; junction bases outside the gene matches: 5. The CDR3 consists of 16 residues. Per germline, CDR1 LNHNV and CDR2 YYDKDF (reference sequence).

This clonotype showed up many times. The chain is built from TRBV5-5 and TRBJ1-5, with unresolved D. Trimming took off 0 bases at V and 9 bases at J, with 13 bases between the two ends. From germline, CDR1 is SGHKS and CDR2 YYEKEE (reference sequence). The CDR3 covers 14 residues. The CDR3 is CASSLVLEVLPQHF. The CDR3 nucleotides are TGTGCCAGCAGCTTGGTTTTGGAGGTACTGCCCCAGCATTTT. The full variable domain, rest sourced from reference TRBV5-5 and TRBJ1-5, is DAGVTQSPTHLIKTRGQQVTLRCSPISGHKSVSWYQQVLGQGPQFIFQYYEKEERGRGNFPDRFSARQFPNYSSELNVNALLLGDSALYLCASSLVLEVLPQHFGDGTRLSIL.

The chain employs TRBV7-2 and TRBJ2-3, with 8 positions matching TRBD2. Per the germline V gene, CDR1 is SGHTA and CDR2 is FQGNSA. The CDR3 has 16 residues. J was trimmed by 2 bases and V by 6 bases; bases with no gene match: 10. Written as DNA, the CDR3 is TGTGCCAGCAGACCGGGGGGGAGGGCCGACACAGATACGCAGTATTTT. It translates to CASRPGGRADTDTQYF.

The sample holds a few counts of this clonotype. The genes are TRBV10-3 and TRBJ2-2; D might be TRBD2 (6 bases). The germline CDR1 and CDR2 sequences are ENHRY and SYGVKD. CDR3 size: 14 residues. Trimming removed 5 bases at V and 3 bases at J, with 10 bases between. CDR3 region: CAISPGGDTGELFF. The CDR3 bases are TGTGCCATCAGTCCTGGCGGGGACACCGGGGAGCTGTTTTTT.

The chain joins TRBV5-1 to TRBJ1-2; D is undetermined. V gave up 5 bases and J gave up 3 bases, with 14 bases separating them. Germline values: CDR1 SGHRS, CDR2 YFSETQ. The CDR3 covers 14 residues. CDR3 residues: CASRPTGSYYGYTF. CDR3 coding DNA: TGCGCCAGCAGACCTACCGGGTCATACTATGGCTACACCTTC.

This clonotype was observed at least ten times. In DNA form, the CDR3 reads TGTGCCAGCAGCCACGGGATCACCGGGGAGCTGTTTTTT. Translated, it gives CASSHGITGELFF. The rearrangement uses TRBV3-1 and TRBJ2-2; D possibly corresponds to TRBD2 (5 bases). The ends were cut back, 3 bases at V and 4 bases at J, with 6 bases in the middle. CDR3 length: 13 amino acids. The V gene's germline CDR1 is LGHDT and CDR2 YNNKEL (reference sequence). Full variable domain (outside the CDR3, taken from reference TRBV3-1 and TRBJ2-2): DTAVSQTPKYLVTQMGNDKSIKCEQNLGHDTMYWYKQDSKKFLKIMFSYNNKELIINETVPNRFSPKSPDKAHLNLHINSLELGDSAVYFCASSHGITGELFFGEGSRLTVL.

This clonotype occurred many times. CDR3 region: CAGGGRLGTEAFF. The CDR3 nucleotides read TGTGCCGGGGGGGGACGCCTGGGCACTGAAGCTTTCTTT. V and J are TRBV6-5 and TRBJ1-1; tentative D call: TRBD1 (5 bases). The germline V gene encodes CDR1 MNHEY and CDR2 SVGAGI. CDR3 length: 13 residues. V lost 11 bases, J lost 4 bases, and 17 bases lay in between.

This clonotype was seen repeatedly, ten times or more. The rearrangement joins TRBV20-1 to TRBJ2-7; TRBD2 matches at 8 bases. From germline, CDR1 is DFQATT and CDR2 SNEGSKA (reference sequence). This CDR3 has 15 amino acids. The trim removed 5 bases at V and 3 bases at J, leaving 12 bases unmatched. CDR3 loop: CSASPAAGTSYEQYF. The CDR3 DNA is TGCAGTGCTTCTCCCGCCGCCGGGACTAGCTACGAGCAGTACTTC.

Remarks on this clonotype: A much larger clone lies a single base off, so this may be a read error. This sequence joins TRBV7-6 and TRBJ2-2, with TRBD2 identical over 9 bases. This CDR3 contains 15 residues. The germline V gene has CDR1 SGHVS and CDR2 FNYEAQ. CDR3 bases: TGTGCCTGCAGAGATTTAGCGGGGGCCGCCGGGGAGCTGTTTTTT. Encoded protein: CACRDLAGAAGELFF. Full variable domain (rest looked up from reference TRBV7-6 and TRBJ2-2): GAGVSQSPRYKVTKRGQDVALRCDPISGHVSLYWYRQALGQGPEFLTYFNYEAQQDKSGLPNDRFSAERPEGSISTLTIQRTEQRDSAMYRCACRDLAGAAGELFFGEGSRLTVL.

A remark on this clonotype: One junction end disagrees with the germline gene, perhaps due to a read error. The V gene is TRBV2, the J gene TRBJ2-1, with D possibly matching TRBD2 (6 bases). CDR1 and CDR2 (germline): SNHLY, FYNNEI. The CDR3 loop spans 18 amino acids. CDR3 protein: CASSEFVSGDSSYNEQFF. The CDR3 nucleotides read TGCGCCAGCAGTGAGTTTGTTAGCGGAGATAGCTCCTACAATGAGCAGTTCTTC.

A remark on this clonotype: With a much larger clone just one base away, this may be a read error. The chain has TRBV12-3 or TRBV12-4 and TRBJ2-2, with D possibly matching TRBD1 (6 bases). This CDR3 has 17 residues. DNA for the CDR3: TGTGCCAGCAGTTTAGCTGTGGGCAGGGGTCACACCGGGGAGCTGTCTTTT. This gives the protein CASSLAVGRGHTGELSF.

Many counts were recorded for this clonotype. The rearrangement uses TRBV7-2 and TRBJ2-7; 8 positions match TRBD2. CDR3 length: 14 amino acids. The germline CDR1 and CDR2 sequences are SGHTA and FQGNSA. V lost 5 bases and J lost 2; bases outside the gene matches: 5. CDR3 amino acids: CASSNTGGPYEQYF. CDR3 DNA: TGTGCCAGCAGCAACACGGGAGGGCCCTACGAGCAGTACTTC.

The genes are TRBV2 and TRBJ1-5; 8 nucleotides agree with TRBD1. V was pared by 6 bases and J by 2 bases, with 6 bases of the junction left unmatched. Germline lookup yields CDR1 SNHLY and CDR2 FYNNEI. There are 15 residues in the CDR3. Written as DNA, the CDR3 is TGTGCCAGCAGCTTGACAGGGGTTGGCAATCAGCCCCAGCATTTT. Translated: CASSLTGVGNQPQHF.

Note on this clonotype: The CDR3 carries no conserved terminal phenylalanine or tryptophan, so it likely arises from a read error. The chain combines TRBV7-2 with TRBJ2-7; D possibly corresponds to TRBD1 (6 bases). CDR1 and CDR2 (germline): SGHTA, FQGNSA. Trimming took 5 bases from V and 2 from J, leaving 13 bases between them. The CDR3 has 14 residues. The chain's CDR3 is CASSPGGQPYEQYL. CDR3 DNA sequence: TGTGCCAGCAGCCCAGGCGGACAGCCCTACGAGCAGTACCTC.

In its sample, this clonotype was seen many times. The gene calls are TRBV19 and TRBJ2-2, with 7 nucleotides matching TRBD2. The CDR3 totals 16 residues. With 6 bases clipped from V and 5 bases from J, the junction kept 12 bases outside the gene matches. In germline, CDR1 is LNHDA, CDR2 SQIVND (reference sequence). The CDR3 loop is CASSMGGGSVTGELFF. The CDR3 DNA reads TGTGCCAGTAGCATGGGCGGGGGTTCCGTGACCGGGGAGCTGTTTTTT. The variable domain in full, with the rest retrieved from reference TRBV19 and TRBJ2-2, is DGGITQSPKYLFRKEGQNVTLSCEQNLNHDAMYWYRQDPGQGLRLIYYSQIVNDFQKGDIAEGYSVSREKKESFPLTVTSAQKNPTAFYLCASSMGGGSVTGELFFGEGSRLTVL.

This clonotype occurred many times. The V gene is TRBV18, the J gene TRBJ1-3; 8 positions match TRBD1. Germline V gene lookup returns CDR1 KGHSH and CDR2 LQKENI. The trim removed 2 bases at V and 4 bases at J, leaving 4 bases unmatched. The CDR3 totals 15 residues. As DNA, the CDR3 is TGTGCCAGCTCACCATCCAGGGGGCACGGAAACACCATATATTTT. Protein product: CASSPSRGHGNTIYF. Full variable domain (outside the CDR3, taken from reference TRBV18 and TRBJ1-3): NAGVMQNPRHLVRRRGQEARLRCSPMKGHSHVYWYRQLPEEGLKFMVYLQKENIIDESGMPKERFSAEFPKEGPSILRIQQVVRGDSAAYFCASSPSRGHGNTIYFGEGSWLTVV.

This chain joins TRBV12-3 or TRBV12-4 and TRBJ2-5; D is possibly TRBD1 or TRBD2 (5 bases each). V shed 7 bases and J shed 7 bases, with 19 bases lying between them. The CDR3 sequence is 14 residues long. The DNA for the CDR3 is TGTGCCAGCAAGATGGGACGAGCGGCAAGGACCCAGTACTTC. Its translation is CASKMGRAARTQYF.

The chain couples TRBV28 to TRBJ2-7; TRBD2 is a possible D gene (5 bases). The germline V gene has CDR1 MDHEN and CDR2 SYDVKM. This CDR3 comprises 14 residues. V shed 3 bases and J shed 5 bases, with 14 bases lying between them. In DNA form, the CDR3 reads TGTGCCAGCAGTTTGGTCACTAGTAGGAACGAGCAGTACTTC. It codes for CASSLVTSRNEQYF.

The chain employs TRBV15 and TRBJ2-5; 11 nucleotides match TRBD2. Germline V gene lookup returns CDR1 LNHNV and CDR2 YYDKDF (reference sequence). The CDR3 runs to 16 residues. V shed 5 bases, J shed 3 bases, and the junction held 8 bases outside the gene matches. CDR3 sequence (DNA): TGTGCCACCAGCCCGCCGACTAGCGGGGCAGAAGAGACCCAGTACTTC. It codes for CATSPPTSGAEETQYF.

Many counts were recorded for this clonotype. This rearrangement joins TRBV19 to TRBJ1-5; the D is unclear. The germline CDR1 and CDR2 sequences are LNHDA and SQIVND (reference sequence). Trimming removed 8 bases from V and 3 bases from J, with 17 bases in between. The CDR3 contains 15 residues. DNA of the CDR3: TGTGCCAGTCTAGCTGGGCGACCTAACAATCAGCCCCAGCATTTT. It is translated as CASLAGRPNNQPQHF.

This clonotype is classed as medium-sized. This chain joins TRBV9 and TRBJ1-2; perhaps TRBD1 as D (5 bases). This CDR3 contains 13 residues. Trimming pared 4 bases from V and 5 bases from J, leaving 12 bases between. Germline V gene sequence: CDR1 SGDLS, CDR2 YYNGEE. CDR3 DNA sequence: TGTGCCAGCAGCTACGGGACGAGGTATGGCTACACCTTC. Protein product: CASSYGTRYGYTF.

This clonotype was seen many times. The rearrangement uses TRBV29-1 and TRBJ2-7; the match to TRBD1 covers 7 bases. The CDR3 extends over 13 amino acids. CDR1 and CDR2 (germline): SQVTM, ANQGSEA. V trimming: 6 bases; J trimming: 0 bases; junction bases outside the gene matches: 5. CDR3 DNA sequence: TGCAGCGTCCTAACAGGGGACTCCTACGAGCAGTACTTC. Translating it yields CSVLTGDSYEQYF.

The chain employs TRBV20-1 and TRBJ1-1, with 9 bases that match TRBD1. From germline, CDR1 is DFQATT and CDR2 SNEGSKA (reference sequence). The CDR3 length is 13 residues. Trimming at V came to 7 bases and at J to 4 bases, leaving 7 bases not matched to a gene. The CDR3 reads CSVATGGATEAFF. CDR3 bases: TGCAGTGTTGCGACAGGGGGGGCCACTGAAGCTTTCTTT.